This is a list of T cell receptor beta chains from one sample in a study of Graves' ophthalmopathy and Graves' hyperthyroidism. TCRdb re-derived calls from the multiplex PCR reads in MiXCR, one entry per CDR3 protein. Of about 370,000 distinct CDR3 sequences listed, approximately 18% are singletons. Sequencing was done on a sample of peripheral blood. Source of these receptors: an adult woman with stable Graves' hyperthyroidism. The CDR3 runs from the conserved cysteine through the conserved F or W. The D gene is left open where the match is weak. Size values are once, few and many counts, or a class for expanded clones, and some rows have none.

J: TRBJ1-5; size: many; length: 18; V: TRBV2; D: NA; CDR3: CASSGYLTEARRNQPQHF; DNA: TGTGCCAGCAGTGGCTACCTGACAGAGGCGCGTCGCAATCAGCCCCAGCATTTT
J: TRBJ1-3; size: few; length: 16; V: TRBV29-1; D: TRBD1; CDR3: CSASGTERDTGNTIYF; DNA: TGCAGCGCCTCCGGGACAGAGAGAGATACTGGAAACACCATATATTTT
J: TRBJ2-7; size: many; length: 15; V: TRBV25-1; D: TRBD1; CDR3: CASSDPGQGRYEQYF; DNA: TGTGCCAGCAGTGACCCGGGACAGGGCCGCTACGAGCAGTACTTC
J: TRBJ1-6; size: many; length: 17; V: TRBV2; D: NA; CDR3: CASSLTGKVSYNSPLHF; DNA: TGTGCCAGCAGTCTTACAGGAAAGGTTTCCTATAATTCACCCCTCCACTTT
J: TRBJ1-2; size: many; length: 11; V: TRBV29-1; D: NA; CDR3: CSVESNYGYTF; DNA: TGCAGCGTCGAGAGTAACTATGGCTACACCTTC
J: TRBJ2-7; size: many; length: 15; V: TRBV12-3/TRBV12-4; D: TRBD1; CDR3: CASSTTGTGAYEQYF; DNA: TGTGCCAGCAGCACAACCGGGACAGGGGCCTACGAGCAGTACTTC
J: TRBJ2-5; size: many; length: 16; V: TRBV2; D: NA; CDR3: CASSEVSRAVGETQYF; DNA: TGTGCCAGCAGTGAAGTTTCCAGAGCGGTTGGGGAGACCCAGTACTTC
J: TRBJ1-5; size: many; length: 16; V: TRBV7-3; D: NA; CDR3: CASSLKTGEGNQPQHF; DNA: TGTGCCAGCAGCTTAAAGACGGGGGAGGGCAATCAGCCCCAGCATTTT
J: TRBJ2-3; size: many; length: 13; V: TRBV5-1; D: NA; CDR3: CASSFSQGDTQYF; DNA: TGCGCCAGCAGCTTTTCACAGGGAGATACGCAGTATTTT
J: TRBJ1-1; size: NA; length: 15; V: TRBV4-1; D: NA; CDR3: CASSQIRGDGTEAFF; DNA: TGCGCCAGCAGCCAGATTCGGGGGGATGGCACTGAAGCTTTCTTT
J: TRBJ2-5; size: NA; length: 14; V: TRBV12-5; D: TRBD1; CDR3: CASGLQGAMETQYF; DNA: TGTGCTAGTGGTTTACAGGGGGCGATGGAGACCCAGTACTTC
J: TRBJ2-2; size: few; length: 14; V: TRBV4-3; D: NA; CDR3: CASSQGRNTGELLF; DNA: TGCGCCAGCAGCCAAGGACGGAACACCGGGGAGCTGTTGTTT
J: TRBJ2-2; size: NA; length: 16; V: TRBV9; D: NA; CDR3: CASSPRGTPNTGELFF; DNA: TGTGCCAGCAGCCCCCGGGGGACACCGAACACCGGGGAGCTGTTTTTT
J: TRBJ2-2; size: many; length: 14; V: TRBV28; D: NA; CDR3: CASSPTVNTGELFF; DNA: TGTGCCAGCAGTCCGACGGTGAACACCGGGGAGCTGTTTTTT
J: TRBJ1-2; size: many; length: 12; V: TRBV28; D: NA; CDR3: CASSSSGTVYTF; DNA: NA
J: TRBJ2-7; size: many; length: 14; V: TRBV2; D: TRBD2; CDR3: CASSRASGTYEQYF; DNA: TGTGCCAGCAGTAGGGCTAGCGGGACCTACGAGCAGTACTTC
J: TRBJ1-2; size: many; length: 15; V: TRBV6-1; D: TRBD1; CDR3: CASTIIQGPDYGYTF; DNA: TGTGCCAGCACCATTATACAGGGGCCTGACTATGGCTACACCTTC
J: TRBJ2-7; size: many; length: 13; V: TRBV28; D: NA; CDR3: CASSFERAHEQYF; DNA: TGTGCCAGCAGTTTTGAGAGGGCCCACGAGCAGTACTTC
J: TRBJ2-7; size: many; length: 12; V: TRBV2; D: NA; CDR3: CASTGVSYEQYF; DNA: TGTGCCAGCACGGGAGTATCGTACGAGCAGTACTTC
J: TRBJ2-7; size: NA; length: 13; V: TRBV11-3; D: TRBD1; CDR3: CASSRQGDDEQYF; DNA: TGTGCCAGCAGCCGGCAGGGGGACGACGAGCAGTACTTC
J: TRBJ2-7; size: many; length: 14; V: TRBV18; D: TRBD1; CDR3: CASSPGQGNYEQYF; DNA: TGTGCCAGCTCACCGGGACAGGGAAACTACGAGCAGTACTTC
J: TRBJ2-7; size: many; length: 15; V: TRBV7-9; D: TRBD2; CDR3: CASSPLAGRGYEQYF; DNA: TGTGCCAGCAGCCCTCTAGCGGGAAGAGGCTACGAGCAGTACTTC
J: TRBJ2-3; size: NA; length: 16; V: TRBV6-2/TRBV6-3; D: NA; CDR3: CASTTSRGGSTDTQYF; DNA: TGTGCCAGCACCACCAGTCGGGGCGGGAGCACAGATACGCAGTATTTT
J: TRBJ1-2; size: many; length: 14; V: TRBV6-5; D: NA; CDR3: CASMLVIANYGYTF; DNA: TGTGCCAGCATGCTAGTGATAGCTAACTATGGCTACACCTTC
J: TRBJ1-6; size: many; length: 16; V: TRBV27; D: NA; CDR3: CASSLWASSYNSPLHF; DNA: TGTGCCAGCAGTTTATGGGCGAGCTCCTATAATTCACCCCTCCACTTT
J: TRBJ1-3; size: many; length: 15; V: TRBV9; D: NA; CDR3: CASSVGGVAGNTIYF; DNA: TGTGCCAGCAGCGTAGGGGGGGTTGCTGGAAACACCATATATTTT
J: TRBJ2-7; size: NA; length: 15; V: TRBV7-3; D: NA; CDR3: CASSASTGEPYEQYF; DNA: TGTGCCAGCAGCGCCTCAACAGGAGAGCCCTACGAGCAGTACTTC
J: TRBJ1-3; size: few; length: 14; V: TRBV5-1; D: NA; CDR3: CASSLEGARDTIYF; DNA: TGCGCCAGCAGCTTGGAAGGGGCGCGGGACACCATATATTTT
J: TRBJ2-2; size: few; length: 14; V: TRBV5-1; D: NA; CDR3: CASRESPNTGELFF; DNA: TGCGCCAGCAGGGAGTCCCCGAACACCGGGGAGCTGTTTTTT
J: TRBJ2-7; size: NA; length: 10; V: TRBV12-3/TRBV12-4; D: NA; CDR3: CAGGTYEQYF; DNA: TGTGCCGGGGGAACCTACGAGCAGTACTTC
J: TRBJ1-1; size: many; length: 16; V: TRBV12-3/TRBV12-4; D: TRBD1; CDR3: CASSPGQGARNTEAFF; DNA: TGTGCCAGCAGCCCGGGACAGGGGGCAAGGAACACTGAAGCTTTCTTT
J: TRBJ2-2; size: many; length: 15; V: TRBV28; D: NA; CDR3: CASSSSESGTGELFF; DNA: TGTGCCAGCAGTAGCTCGGAGTCGGGAACCGGGGAGCTGTTTTTT
J: TRBJ2-7; size: many; length: 13; V: TRBV20-1; D: NA; CDR3: CSARDRLTYEQYF; DNA: TGCAGTGCTAGAGATCGGCTGACCTACGAGCAGTACTTC
J: TRBJ1-2; size: many; length: 14; V: TRBV29-1; D: TRBD1; CDR3: CSVEKGTVTYGYTF; DNA: TGCAGCGTTGAAAAAGGGACAGTCACGTATGGCTACACCTTC
J: TRBJ2-7; size: many; length: 15; V: TRBV20-1; D: TRBD2; CDR3: CSASLLGGRDYEQYF; DNA: TGCAGTGCTAGTCTCCTAGGCGGGAGGGACTACGAGCAGTACTTC
J: TRBJ2-7; size: many; length: 13; V: TRBV11-1; D: TRBD1; CDR3: CASSPRTGPEQYF; DNA: TGTGCCAGCAGCCCCCGGACAGGTCCCGAGCAGTACTTC
J: TRBJ1-1; size: many; length: 14; V: TRBV7-2; D: NA; CDR3: CASSPDRRNTEAFF; DNA: TGTGCCAGCAGCCCTGACAGGAGGAACACTGAAGCTTTCTTT
J: TRBJ2-5; size: many; length: 15; V: TRBV28; D: NA; CDR3: CATNGAGRGFGTQYF; DNA: TGTGCCACAAACGGAGCGGGCAGAGGATTTGGGACCCAGTACTTC
J: TRBJ1-1; size: many; length: 14; V: TRBV19; D: NA; CDR3: CASTEGLMNTEAFF; DNA: TGTGCCAGTACCGAGGGACTTATGAACACTGAAGCTTTCTTT
J: TRBJ1-3; size: many; length: 14; V: TRBV20-1; D: TRBD1; CDR3: CSAGTGDTGNTIYF; DNA: TGCAGTGCTGGAACAGGGGATACTGGAAACACCATATATTTT
J: TRBJ2-4; size: many; length: 12; V: TRBV11-2; D: NA; CDR3: CASRGILNIQYF; DNA: TGTGCCAGTCGGGGCATCCTCAACATTCAGTACTTC
J: TRBJ2-7; size: NA; length: 15; V: TRBV6-7; D: NA; CDR3: CANKTDEQLSYEQYF; DNA: TGTGCCAACAAGACGGACGAACAGTTATCCTACGAGCAGTACTTC
J: TRBJ2-2; size: many; length: 16; V: TRBV12-5; D: TRBD1; CDR3: CASGLVLYRGTGELFF; DNA: TGTGCTAGTGGTTTGGTACTGTACAGGGGAACCGGGGAGCTGTTTTTT
J: TRBJ2-7; size: NA; length: 17; V: TRBV27; D: TRBD2; CDR3: CASSFRGSGRAVYEQYF; DNA: TGTGCCAGCAGTTTTCGGGGTAGCGGGAGGGCAGTCTACGAGCAGTACTTC
J: TRBJ2-2; size: many; length: 16; V: TRBV6-2/TRBV6-3; D: NA; CDR3: CASSHARGINTGELFF; DNA: TGTGCCAGCAGCCACGCCCGGGGAATCAACACCGGGGAGCTGTTTTTT